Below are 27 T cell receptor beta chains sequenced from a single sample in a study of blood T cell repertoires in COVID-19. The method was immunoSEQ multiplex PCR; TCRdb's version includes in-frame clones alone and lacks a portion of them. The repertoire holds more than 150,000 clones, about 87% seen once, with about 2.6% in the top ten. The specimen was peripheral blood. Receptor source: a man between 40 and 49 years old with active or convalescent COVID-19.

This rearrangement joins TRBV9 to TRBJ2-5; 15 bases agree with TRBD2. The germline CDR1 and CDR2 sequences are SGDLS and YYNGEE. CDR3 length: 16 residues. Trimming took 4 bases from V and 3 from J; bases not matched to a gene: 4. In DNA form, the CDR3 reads TGTGCCAGCAGCACTTGGACTAGCGGGGGGGAAGAGACCCAGTACTTC. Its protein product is CASSTWTSGGEETQYF.

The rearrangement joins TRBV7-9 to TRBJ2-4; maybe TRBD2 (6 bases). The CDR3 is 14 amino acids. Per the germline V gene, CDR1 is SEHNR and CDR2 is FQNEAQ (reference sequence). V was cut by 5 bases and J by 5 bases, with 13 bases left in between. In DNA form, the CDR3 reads TGTGCCAGCAGCGACCGGACGGGGGAAAACATTCAGTACTTC. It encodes CASSDRTGENIQYF.

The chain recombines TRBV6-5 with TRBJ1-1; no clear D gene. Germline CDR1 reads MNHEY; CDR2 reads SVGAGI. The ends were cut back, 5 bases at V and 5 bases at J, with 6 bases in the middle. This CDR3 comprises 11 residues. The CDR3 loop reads CASSPGTEAFF. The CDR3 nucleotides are TGTGCCAGCAGTCCCGGGACTGAAGCTTTCTTT.

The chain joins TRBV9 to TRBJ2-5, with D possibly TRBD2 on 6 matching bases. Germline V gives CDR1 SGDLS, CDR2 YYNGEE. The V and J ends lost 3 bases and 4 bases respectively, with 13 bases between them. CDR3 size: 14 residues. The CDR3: CASSAPGGRETQYF. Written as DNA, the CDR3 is TGTGCCAGCAGCGCACCAGGAGGGAGAGAGACCCAGTACTTC.

The CDR3 region has the DNA TGTGCCAGCAGCTTGCTGGGACAGGGGAATTCACCCCTCCACTTT. Translation gives CASSLLGQGNSPLHF. This rearrangement joins TRBV5-6 to TRBJ1-6; 10 nucleotides align to TRBD1. After removal of 1 base from V and 7 bases from J, the junction contained 2 bases not matched to a gene. This CDR3 is built from 15 residues. Germline-derived CDR1 and CDR2 are SGHDT and YYEEEE.

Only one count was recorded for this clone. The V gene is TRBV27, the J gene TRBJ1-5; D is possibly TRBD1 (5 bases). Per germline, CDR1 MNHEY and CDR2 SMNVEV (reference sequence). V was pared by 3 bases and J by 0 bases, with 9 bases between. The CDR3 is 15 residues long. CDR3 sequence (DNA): TGTGCCAGCAGTTTGTGGGGGGATAGCAATCAGCCCCAGCATTTT. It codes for CASSLWGDSNQPQHF.

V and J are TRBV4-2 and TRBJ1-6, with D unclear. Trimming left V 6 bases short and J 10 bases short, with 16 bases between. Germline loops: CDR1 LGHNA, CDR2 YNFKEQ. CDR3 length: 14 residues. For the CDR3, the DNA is TGTGCCAGCAGGCCCGAGGGCGTCCGGTCACCCCTCCACTTT. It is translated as CASRPEGVRSPLHF.

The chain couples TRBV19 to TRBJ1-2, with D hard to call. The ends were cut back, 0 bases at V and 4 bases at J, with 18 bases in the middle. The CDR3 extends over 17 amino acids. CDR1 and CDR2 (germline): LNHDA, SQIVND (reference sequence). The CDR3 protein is CASSIDGSSGGRYGYTF. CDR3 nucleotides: TGTGCCAGTAGTATAGATGGTTCGTCAGGAGGGCGCTATGGCTACACCTTC.

The chain's CDR3 is CASSIPGQGLETQYF. CDR3 nucleotides: TGTGCCAGCAGTATACCGGGACAGGGGTTGGAGACCCAGTACTTC. The J gene is TRBJ2-5, the V gene TRBV6-2 or TRBV6-3; TRBD1 agrees at 10 bases. The CDR3 sequence is 15 residues long. Germline CDR1 reads MNHEY; CDR2 reads SVGEGT. Losses at the gene ends were 5 bases for V and 5 bases for J; bases not matched to a gene: 8.

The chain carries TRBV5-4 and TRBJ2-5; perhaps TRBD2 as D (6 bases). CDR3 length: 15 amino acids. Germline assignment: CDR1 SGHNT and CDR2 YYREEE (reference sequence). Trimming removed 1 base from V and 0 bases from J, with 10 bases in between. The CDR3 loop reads CASSLRRDYQETQYF. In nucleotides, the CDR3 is TGTGCCAGCAGCTTGAGGCGGGACTACCAAGAGACCCAGTACTTC.

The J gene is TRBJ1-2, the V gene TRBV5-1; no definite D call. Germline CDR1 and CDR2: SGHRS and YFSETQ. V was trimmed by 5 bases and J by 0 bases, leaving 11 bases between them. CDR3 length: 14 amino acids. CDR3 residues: CASSLELANYGYTF. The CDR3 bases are TGCGCCAGCAGTTTAGAGTTAGCTAACTATGGCTACACCTTC. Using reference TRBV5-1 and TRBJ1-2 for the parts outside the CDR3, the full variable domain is KAGVTQTPRYLIKTRGQQVTLSCSPISGHRSVSWYQQTPGQGLQFLFEYFSETQRNKGNFPGRFSGRQFSNSRSEMNVSTLELGDSALYLCASSLELANYGYTFGSGTRLTVV.

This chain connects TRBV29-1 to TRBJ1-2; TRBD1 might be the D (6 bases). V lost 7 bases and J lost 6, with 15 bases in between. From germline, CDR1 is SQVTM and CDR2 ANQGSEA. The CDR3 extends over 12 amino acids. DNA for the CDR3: TGCAGCGGGGGGCCTAAGTCTCATGGCTACACCTTC. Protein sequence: CSGGPKSHGYTF.

The CDR3 loop reads CASREDGIRPQHF. CDR3 sequence (DNA): TGTGCCAGCAGGGAGGACGGGATAAGGCCCCAGCATTTT. This chain links TRBV28 with TRBJ1-5; no reliable D call. The CDR3 extends over 13 amino acids. Germline V lookup: CDR1 MDHEN, CDR2 SYDVKM. Trimming shortened V by 6 bases and J by 9 bases, and 15 bases separated the two germline ends.

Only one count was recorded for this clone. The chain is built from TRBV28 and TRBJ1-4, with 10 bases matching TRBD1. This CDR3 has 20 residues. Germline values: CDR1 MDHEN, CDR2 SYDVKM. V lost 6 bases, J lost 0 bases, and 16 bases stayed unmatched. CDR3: CASSAWDRGSWSATNEKLFF. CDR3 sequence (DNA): TGTGCCAGCAGCGCCTGGGACAGGGGTTCTTGGTCTGCAACTAATGAAAAACTGTTTTTT.

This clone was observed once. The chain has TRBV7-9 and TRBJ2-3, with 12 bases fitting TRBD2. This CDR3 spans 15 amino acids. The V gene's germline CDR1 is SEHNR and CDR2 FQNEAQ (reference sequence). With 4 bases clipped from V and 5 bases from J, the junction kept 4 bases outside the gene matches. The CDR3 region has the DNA TGTGCCAGCAGCTCGTCGACTAGCGGGGGAGATACGCAGTATTTT. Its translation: CASSSSTSGGDTQYF.

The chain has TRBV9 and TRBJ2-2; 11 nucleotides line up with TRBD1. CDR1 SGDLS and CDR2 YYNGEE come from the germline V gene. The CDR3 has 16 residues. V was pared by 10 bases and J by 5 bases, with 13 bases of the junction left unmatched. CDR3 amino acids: CARRGGQGETTGELFF. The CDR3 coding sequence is TGTGCCCGCCGCGGGGGACAGGGGGAAACGACCGGGGAGCTGTTTTTT.

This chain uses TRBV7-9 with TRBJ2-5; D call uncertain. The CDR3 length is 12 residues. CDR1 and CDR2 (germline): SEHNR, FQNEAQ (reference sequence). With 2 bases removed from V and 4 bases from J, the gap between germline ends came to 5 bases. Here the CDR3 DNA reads TGTGCCAGCAGCTTATCAGGAGAGACCCAGTACTTC. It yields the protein CASSLSGETQYF.

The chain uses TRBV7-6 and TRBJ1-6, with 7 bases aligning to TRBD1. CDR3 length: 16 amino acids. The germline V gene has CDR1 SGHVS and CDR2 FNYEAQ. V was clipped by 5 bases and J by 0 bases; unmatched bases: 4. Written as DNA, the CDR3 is TGTGCCAGCAGCATGGGACAGAGCTCCTATAATTCACCCCTCCACTTT. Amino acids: CASSMGQSSYNSPLHF.

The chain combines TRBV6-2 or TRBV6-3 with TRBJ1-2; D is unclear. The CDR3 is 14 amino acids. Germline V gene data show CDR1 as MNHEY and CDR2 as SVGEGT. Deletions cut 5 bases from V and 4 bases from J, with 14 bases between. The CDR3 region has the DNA TGTGCCAGCAGTCCCCCCGGAGAGCCCTATGGCTACACCTTC. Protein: CASSPPGEPYGYTF.

The CDR3 nucleotides read TGCGCCAGCAGCCAGGGCAGGGGCAAAGAAAAACTGTTTTTT. It is translated as CASSQGRGKEKLFF. The rearrangement uses TRBV4-1 and TRBJ1-4; D may be TRBD1 (6 bases). Trimming removed 3 bases from V and 8 bases from J, with 13 bases in between. The CDR3 has 14 residues. Germline values: CDR1 MGHRA, CDR2 YSYEKL.

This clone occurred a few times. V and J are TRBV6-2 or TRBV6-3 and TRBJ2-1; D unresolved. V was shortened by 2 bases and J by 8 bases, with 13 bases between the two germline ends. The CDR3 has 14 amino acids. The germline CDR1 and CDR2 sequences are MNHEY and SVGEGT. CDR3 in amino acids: CASSYDWPPDEQFF. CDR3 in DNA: TGTGCCAGCAGTTACGACTGGCCTCCCGATGAGCAGTTCTTC.

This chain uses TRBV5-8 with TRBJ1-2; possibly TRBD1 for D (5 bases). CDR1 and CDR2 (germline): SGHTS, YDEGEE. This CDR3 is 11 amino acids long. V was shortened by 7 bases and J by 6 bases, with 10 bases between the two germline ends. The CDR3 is CASRQIDGYTF. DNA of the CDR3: TGTGCCAGCCGACAGATTGATGGCTACACCTTC.

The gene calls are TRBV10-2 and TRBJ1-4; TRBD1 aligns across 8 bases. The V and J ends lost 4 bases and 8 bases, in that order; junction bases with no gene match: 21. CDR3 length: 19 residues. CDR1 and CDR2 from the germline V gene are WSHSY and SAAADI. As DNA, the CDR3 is TGCGCCAGCAGTGTCACCCCGGGACAGGCGGCGATTGTAAGGGAAAAACTGTTTTTT. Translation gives CASSVTPGQAAIVREKLFF.

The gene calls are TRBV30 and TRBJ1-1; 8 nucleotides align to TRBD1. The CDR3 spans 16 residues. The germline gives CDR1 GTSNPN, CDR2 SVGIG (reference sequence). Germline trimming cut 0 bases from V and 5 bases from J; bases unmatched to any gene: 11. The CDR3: CAWSVQQGAWDTEAFF. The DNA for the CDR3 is TGTGCCTGGAGTGTACAGCAGGGGGCTTGGGATACTGAAGCTTTCTTT.

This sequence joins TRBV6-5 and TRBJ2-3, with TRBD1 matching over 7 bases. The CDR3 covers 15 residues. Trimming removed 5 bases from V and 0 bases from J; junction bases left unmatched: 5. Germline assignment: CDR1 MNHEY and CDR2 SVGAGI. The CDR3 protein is CASSPWTGSTDTQYF. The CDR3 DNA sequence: TGTGCCAGCAGTCCCTGGACAGGAAGCACAGATACGCAGTATTTT.

CDR3 sequence reads: CATSRPDSRINIQYF. The CDR3 DNA reads TGTGCCACCAGCAGACCTGACAGCCGGATAAACATTCAGTACTTC. The chain joins TRBV15 to TRBJ2-4; D perhaps matches TRBD1 (5 bases). The CDR3 spans 15 residues. Germline V CDR1 and CDR2: LNHNV, YYDKDF (reference sequence). Trimming shortened V by 2 bases and J by 6 bases, and 14 bases separated the two germline ends.

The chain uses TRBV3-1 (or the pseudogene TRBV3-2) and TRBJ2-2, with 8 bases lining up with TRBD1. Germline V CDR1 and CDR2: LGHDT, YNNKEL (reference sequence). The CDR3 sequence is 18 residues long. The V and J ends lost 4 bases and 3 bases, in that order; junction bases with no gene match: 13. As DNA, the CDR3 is TGTGCCAGCAGCCGCGCGGGGTTCGGACAGGGCTACACCGGGGAGCTGTTTTTT. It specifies CASSRAGFGQGYTGELFF.